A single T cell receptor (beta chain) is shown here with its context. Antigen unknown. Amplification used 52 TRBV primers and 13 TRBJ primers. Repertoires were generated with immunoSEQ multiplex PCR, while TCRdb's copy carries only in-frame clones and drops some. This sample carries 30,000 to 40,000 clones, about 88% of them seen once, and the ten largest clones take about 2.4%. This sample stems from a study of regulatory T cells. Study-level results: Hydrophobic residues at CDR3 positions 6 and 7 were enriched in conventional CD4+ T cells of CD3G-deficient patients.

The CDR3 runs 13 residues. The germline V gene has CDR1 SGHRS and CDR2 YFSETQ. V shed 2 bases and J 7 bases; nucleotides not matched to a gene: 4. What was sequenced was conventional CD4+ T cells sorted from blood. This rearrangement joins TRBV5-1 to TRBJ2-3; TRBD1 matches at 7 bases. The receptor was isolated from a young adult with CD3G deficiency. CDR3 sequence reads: CASSFGTDNTQYF. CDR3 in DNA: TGCGCCAGCAGCTTTGGGACAGACAATACGCAGTATTTT.